Listed below are T cell receptor beta chains from one sample, sequenced in a study of T-cell reconstitution after alpha-beta-depleted transplantation in children. One entry per CDR3 protein, called by TCRdb with MiXCR from the PCR reads. Of under 450,000 distinct CDR3 sequences in the sample, 13% were seen once. The sequencing here drew on PBMCs, taken from the stem cell graft. The source of these receptors is a human donor who donated a stem cell graft to a child with Fanconi anemia. Each CDR3 is given with its conserved first and last residue. D genes are given only for firm matches. Clone size is not always given. Where it is, it says once, few, many or a class for expanded clones.

TRBV7-8	TRBJ1-1	few	TRBD1	18	TGTGCCAGCAGCTTTCCCAGGGGCCAGGGGGCCTTGAACACTGAAGCTTTCTTT	CASSFPRGQGALNTEAFF
TRBV3-1	TRBJ2-2	.	.	15	TGTGCCAGCAGCCAAGATAGTAAAGCGTTCGGGGAGCTGTTTTTT	CASSQDSKAFGELFF
TRBV6-6	TRBJ1-4	.	.	13	TGTGCCAGCAGTTGGAGGGTTAATGAAAAACTGTTTTTT	CASSWRVNEKLFF
TRBV7-2	TRBJ2-5	many	TRBD2	16	TGTGCCAGCAGCTTAAGGACTAGCAGCTATCAAGAGACCCAGTACTTC	CASSLRTSSYQETQYF
TRBV2	TRBJ1-1	few	.	14	TGTGCCAGCAGTCTGGTTCGGCTGAACACTGAAGCTTTCTTT	CASSLVRLNTEAFF
TRBV2	TRBJ2-1	few	.	16	TGTGCCAGCAGTGAAAGGGGGGGAAGCTCCTACAATGAGCAGTTCTTC	CASSERGGSSYNEQFF
TRBV5-6	TRBJ2-2	few	TRBD1	13	TGTGCCAGCAGCTTGTATTTGACAGGGAGTCTGTTTTTT	CASSLYLTGSLFF
TRBV4-1	TRBJ2-5	few	TRBD2	17	TGCGCCAGCAGCCAAGATAACCAGGGACTAGGGAGGGAGACCCAGTACTTC	CASSQDNQGLGRETQYF
TRBV18	TRBJ2-7	.	.	13	TGTGCCAGCTCCCACACGAAGTCCTACGAGCAGTACTTC	CASSHTKSYEQYF
TRBV4-3	TRBJ2-1	few	.	16	TGCGCCAGCAGCCAAGATTTAGGGGGCTCCTACAATGAGCAGTTCTTC	CASSQDLGGSYNEQFF
TRBV20-1	TRBJ2-1	.	TRBD1	15	TGCAGTGCTAGAGATAAACAGGGGGTCTACAATGAGCAGTTCTTC	CSARDKQGVYNEQFF
TRBV6-1	TRBJ2-7	many	TRBD1	14	TGTGCCAGCAGTGGGACAGGGGCAATCTACGAGCAGTACTTC	CASSGTGAIYEQYF
TRBV20-1	TRBJ2-1	few	.	14	TGCAGTGCTTCTACCCGGACAGCATACAATGAGCAGTTCTTC	CSASTRTAYNEQFF
TRBV3-1	TRBJ2-7	few	.	15	TGTGCCAGCAGCCAAACAGGATCGAAGGAAAACGAGCAGTACTTC	CASSQTGSKENEQYF
TRBV27	TRBJ2-3	few	.	13	TGTGCCAGCCGGGGGGCCGAGGCAGATACGCAGTATTTT	CASRGAEADTQYF
TRBV13	TRBJ2-3	many	TRBD2	15	TGTGCCAGCAGCCCGCGAGGTAGCGGGGGTGATACGCAGTATTTT	CASSPRGSGGDTQYF
TRBV15	TRBJ2-5	few	TRBD2	15	TGTGCCACCAGCAGAGTGAGCGGGGGGTTTGAGACCCAGTACTTC	CATSRVSGGFETQYF
TRBV10-3	TRBJ2-5	.	TRBD2	13	TGTGCCATCAGCGGGGGGGACGGGGAGACCCAGTACTTC	CAISGGDGETQYF
TRBV27	TRBJ2-2	many	.	15	TGTGCCAGCAGTTTTGGCCTAGGGGGGGCCGGGGAGCTGTTTTTT	CASSFGLGGAGELFF
TRBV28	TRBJ1-3	few	TRBD1	17	TGTGCCAGCAGTTTAATACAGGGGGCCACCTCTGGAAACACCATATATTTT	CASSLIQGATSGNTIYF
TRBV12-3/TRBV12-4	TRBJ2-1	many	TRBD2	15	TGTGCCAGCAGGCCCGGACTAGCGGGGTACAATGAGCAGTTCTTC	CASRPGLAGYNEQFF
TRBV6-2/TRBV6-3	TRBJ1-2	few	TRBD1	14	TGTGCCAGCAGTTACGACAGGGCGCGGTATGGCTACACCTTC	CASSYDRARYGYTF
TRBV4-3	TRBJ2-5	.	.	15	TGCGCCAGCAGCCAAGAAGCTACCGCCGGGGGTTCCCAGTACTTC	CASSQEATAGGSQYF
TRBV10-2	TRBJ2-2	many	.	16	TGCGCCAGCAGTGAGTTGGGGGCCTCGAACACCGGGGAGCTGTTTTTT	CASSELGASNTGELFF
TRBV6-5	TRBJ1-1	.	.	14	TGTGCCAGCAGTTACCGATTGGGTAACACTGAAGCTTTCTTT	CASSYRLGNTEAFF
TRBV20-1	TRBJ1-1	few	.	12	TGCAGTGCTAAGCAGGGAACCACTGAAGCTTTCTTT	CSAKQGTTEAFF
TRBV30	TRBJ2-1	few	.	12	TGTGCCTGGAGTGTAAGACGAAATGAGCAGTTCTTC	CAWSVRRNEQFF
TRBV24-1	TRBJ1-1	many	.	12	TGTGCCACCAGTGATTTTGATTCTGAAGCTTTCTTT	CATSDFDSEAFF
TRBV7-8	TRBJ1-2	few	.	14	TGTGCCAGCAGCTCATCGACAGGCCCTTATGGCTACACCTTC	CASSSSTGPYGYTF
TRBV7-2	TRBJ1-1	.	.	14	TGTGCCAGCAGCCGAGTTGGGGTCAACACTGAAGCTTTCTTT	CASSRVGVNTEAFF
TRBV6-2/TRBV6-3	TRBJ2-3	many	.	13	TGTGCCAGCGGGGCAAGCAGCACAGATACGCAGTATTTT	CASGASSTDTQYF
TRBV5-1	TRBJ1-1	many	.	16	TGCGCCAGCAGCTTGGAGGGTACTGAGGTGAACACTGAAGCTTTCTTT	CASSLEGTEVNTEAFF
TRBV18	TRBJ2-3	.	.	15	TGTGCCAGCTCACCTCTGGGACACAACACAGATACGCAGTATTTT	CASSPLGHNTDTQYF
TRBV5-5	TRBJ2-5	many	.	17	TGTGCCAGCAGCTTGGCTATGGCAGTAACGTACCAAGAGACCCAGTACTTC	CASSLAMAVTYQETQYF
TRBV5-1	TRBJ1-4	.	TRBD1	14	TGCGCCAGCAGCCTGACAGGGCCTAATGAAAAACTGTTTTTT	CASSLTGPNEKLFF
TRBV4-2	TRBJ2-7	few	TRBD1	16	TGTGCCAGCAGCCAAGACACAGGGGGAGCCTCCTACGAGCAGTACTTC	CASSQDTGGASYEQYF
TRBV7-9	TRBJ2-1	many	.	13	TGTGCCAGCAGCTTATTGGCCGACAATGAGCAGTTCTTC	CASSLLADNEQFF
TRBV5-1	TRBJ1-2	.	TRBD1	14	TGCGCCAGCAGCCCAGGACAGGGGCCTGGTGGCTACACCTTC	CASSPGQGPGGYTF
TRBV9	TRBJ2-2	.	.	15	TGTGCCAGCAGAGGGGGGGTTTCGAACACCGGGGAGCTGTTTTTT	CASRGGVSNTGELFF
TRBV7-8	TRBJ1-5	.	TRBD1	16	TGTGCCAGCAGCAGGGGGACAGGTTCGTTCAATCAGCCCCAGCATTTT	CASSRGTGSFNQPQHF
TRBV2	TRBJ2-5	once	TRBD2	20	TGTGCCAGCAGTGTAATAGAGGCTAGCGGGGCAGTTTCGGGGGAAGAGACCCAGTACTTC	CASSVIEASGAVSGEETQYF
TRBV5-1	TRBJ2-3	.	TRBD2	16	TGCGCCAGCAGCTTAGCTAGCGGGCCAAGCACAGATACGCAGTATTTT	CASSLASGPSTDTQYF
TRBV11-2	TRBJ2-4	.	.	15	TGTGCCAGCAGCTTTACAGGGTTAGCCAAAAACATTCAGTACTTC	CASSFTGLAKNIQYF
TRBV5-1	TRBJ2-3	many	TRBD2	18	TGCGCCAGCAGCCTCGGGACTAGCGGGGCCACCAGCACAGATACGCAGTATTTT	CASSLGTSGATSTDTQYF
TRBV4-3	TRBJ2-3	.	.	16	TGCGCCAGCAGCCAAGAGCGGGTAGATAGCACAGATACGCAGTATTTT	CASSQERVDSTDTQYF
TRBV30	TRBJ2-2	medium-sized	TRBD2	15	TGTGCCTGGAGTGTACCGGGGAGGGACACCGGGGAGCTGTTTTTT	CAWSVPGRDTGELFF
TRBV4-3	TRBJ2-7	.	TRBD1	15	TGCGCCAGCAGCCAAGGCCATGGACAGGCGTACGAGCAGTACTTC	CASSQGHGQAYEQYF
TRBV5-6	TRBJ2-5	few	.	15	TGTGCCAGCAGCTCTCCGGGAGTTAGTGGGGAGACCCAGTACTTC	CASSSPGVSGETQYF
TRBV4-3	TRBJ2-7	many	TRBD2	14	TGCGCCAGCAGCCAAGCCTGGGAGGGCTACGAGCAGTACTTC	CASSQAWEGYEQYF
TRBV4-3	TRBJ2-6	.	.	15	TGCGCCAGCAGCCGGCAGGCGGCTGGGGCCAACGTCCTGACTTTC	CASSRQAAGANVLTF
TRBV7-9	TRBJ2-3	once	.	15	TGTGCCAGCACCCAACAGGACGTTAGCACAGATACGCAGTATTTT	CASTQQDVSTDTQYF
TRBV5-4	TRBJ2-2	few	.	17	TGTGCCAGCAGCTTGGACGGCGAAACCCTGCGCACCGGGGAGCTGTTTTTT	CASSLDGETLRTGELFF
TRBV7-9	TRBJ2-7	.	TRBD1	15	TGTGCCAGCAGCATCGGGACAGCCTACTCCTACGAGCAGTACTTC	CASSIGTAYSYEQYF
TRBV20-1	TRBJ2-5	many	.	13	TGCAGTGCTAGCCACAGCTCCCAAGAGACCCAGTACTTC	CSASHSSQETQYF
TRBV5-1	TRBJ1-1	few	TRBD1	14	TGCGCCAGCAGCGAGGGGGCCGGGTCTACTGAAGCTTTCTTT	CASSEGAGSTEAFF
TRBV6-2/TRBV6-3	TRBJ1-1	.	.	11	TGTGCCAGCAGTAAGAGTCTTGAAGCTTTCTTT	CASSKSLEAFF
TRBV4-3	TRBJ1-6	.	.	14	TGCGCCAGCAGCGTTCGGTTCACCGGATTGCCCCTCCACTTT	CASSVRFTGLPLHF
TRBV18	TRBJ2-3	many	TRBD1	14	TGTGCCAGCAGCCCCGGGACAGGGAGCGATACGCAGTATTTT	CASSPGTGSDTQYF
TRBV7-9	TRBJ1-1	.	TRBD1	15	TGTGCCAGCAGCCCCCAGGACAGGGGGCCCACTGAAGCTTTCTTT	CASSPQDRGPTEAFF